The following is a T cell receptor beta chain sequence with its context. Germline CDR1 reads LGHDT; CDR2 reads YNNKEL (reference sequence). The CDR3 spans 18 residues. V trimming: 2 bases; J trimming: 6 bases; junction bases outside the gene matches: 10. The data were obtained in a study of patients and donors after allogeneic stem cell transplantation. TCRdb itself ran the RT-PCR reads through MiXCR, one entry per CDR3 protein. The profile shows about 200,000 distinct CDR3 sequences, 41% of them singletons. The material sequenced was blood, either unsorted or a sorted T cell fraction (not recorded which). The clonotype originates from a human donor who was either an allogeneic HSCT recipient or a stem cell or donor lymphocyte infusion donor (not recorded which). It is not recorded whose cells these are; they may come from a transplant donor. The rearrangement uses TRBV3-1 and TRBJ2-1; TRBD2 agrees at 13 bases. Here the CDR3 reads CASSQMAAGLAGRNEQFF. In nucleotides, the CDR3 is TGTGCCAGCAGCCAAATGGCTGCGGGACTAGCGGGACGCAATGAGCAGTTCTTC.